The 6 T cell receptor beta chains below all came from one sample that was sequenced in a study of T-cell memory formation after mild COVID-19 (TCRdb year 2021). The library was prepared using 5' RACE. The instrument was an Illumina NovaSeq 6000. The public reads were run again by TCRdb, first through fastp at Q25 and then through MiXCR, and only productive beta chains were kept. When rows share a CDR3 protein, they turn into one entry using the most common DNA and genes. For this sample there are approximately 400,000 distinct CDR3 sequences; 15% to 20% appear just once. The ten largest clones add up to 20% to 25% of the sample. The sample was PBMCs or a T cell subset sorted from them (not recorded which). The receptors were gathered from a man aged 18 to 30 who had mild COVID-19 (a few samples of this study predate the infection). The sample titles of this study are shuffled in the database, so cell type and time point are left out; the donor was told from shared clones.

The chain couples TRBV28 to TRBJ2-3, with D possibly matching TRBD1 (5 bases). The V gene's germline CDR1 is MDHEN and CDR2 SYDVKM. The V and J ends lost 4 bases and 2 bases respectively, with 13 bases between them. The CDR3 has 15 amino acids. Here the CDR3 reads CASSWGRENTDTQYF. The CDR3 nucleotides are TGTGCCAGCAGTTGGGGCAGGGAAAACACAGATACGCAGTATTTT.

The rearrangement joins TRBV18 to TRBJ1-1, with a weak D call TRBD1 (6 bases). The germline V gene encodes CDR1 KGHSH and CDR2 LQKENI. The CDR3 has 14 residues. V was cut by 6 bases and J by 1 base, with 12 bases left in between. The CDR3, as DNA: TGTGCCAGCTCCAGGACAGATTCGAACACTGAAGCTTTCTTT. Translating gives CASSRTDSNTEAFF. Full variable domain (rest looked up from reference TRBV18 and TRBJ1-1): NAGVMQNPRHLVRRRGQEARLRCSPMKGHSHVYWYRQLPEEGLKFMVYLQKENIIDESGMPKERFSAEFPKEGPSILRIQQVVRGDSAAYFCASSRTDSNTEAFFGQGTRLTVV.

In this sample, this clonotype turned up many times. J is TRBJ1-2 and V is TRBV20-1; D is uncertain. CDR3 length equals 14 residues. V was trimmed by 1 base and J by 3 bases, leaving 12 bases between them. CDR1 DFQATT and CDR2 SNEGSKA come from the germline V gene (reference sequence). Here the CDR3 DNA reads TGCAGTGCTAGAGCCGGGTTTAGTCACTATGGCTACACCTTC. Translated, it gives CSARAGFSHYGYTF.

This clonotype turned up a few times. The rearrangement links TRBV29-1 to TRBJ1-1; 7 nucleotides match TRBD1. The length of the CDR3 is 13 residues. The germline gives CDR1 SQVTM, CDR2 ANQGSEA. V gave up 4 bases and J gave up 4 bases; unmatched junction bases: 6. The CDR3 here is CSVAEGAVTEAFF. CDR3 nucleotides: TGCAGCGTTGCGGAGGGGGCGGTCACTGAAGCTTTCTTT.

This clonotype was seen repeatedly, ten times or more. The chain uses TRBV7-3 and TRBJ1-5, with D unresolved. This CDR3 region has 15 residues. Germline V gene sequence: CDR1 SGHTA, CDR2 FQGTGA. Trimming stripped 5 bases from V and 7 bases from J, with 18 bases between. The CDR3 nucleotides read TGTGCCAGCAGCCCCGGACGCGGAGTAGGGCAGCCCCAGCATTTT. Protein product: CASSPGRGVGQPQHF.

CDR3 protein: CASNTGEDTEAFF. The CDR3 DNA reads TGCGCCAGCAATACAGGGGAGGACACTGAAGCTTTCTTT. V gene TRBV5-1 combines with J gene TRBJ1-1; 7 bases agree with TRBD1. V lost 6 bases to trimming and J lost 3 bases; unmatched junction nucleotides: 5. From germline, CDR1 is SGHRS and CDR2 YFSETQ. The CDR3 length is 13 residues.